This TCR beta chain comes out of a study of vaccination and CD4 T cells after COVID-19. Study as a whole: Convalescent individuals numbered four females and six males, two being Hispanic. The study's findings and limits: Spike mono-reactivity was shown by 304 of 307 vaccine-specific clones in convalescent patients.

Treatment meaning: approximately nine-day PBMC culture with coronavirus spike peptide pools or control peptides (ViraFEST assay). Using peptide pools, antigen-specific T cells were expanded in ViraFEST before TCRs were sequenced. Sequenced with the Oncomine TCR Beta short-read assay was DNA taken from cultured CD4+ T cells. Once CD4+ T cells had been cultured, genomic DNA was extracted from them. TCRdb re-called the PCR reads through MiXCR, storing one row per CDR3 protein. The top ten hold over 9% of the sample, which has about 20,000 distinct CDR3 sequences, 45% to 70% seen once. Germline V gives CDR1 SGHTS, CDR2 YDEGEE. The CDR3 runs to 13 residues. V gave up 3 bases and J gave up 4 bases, with 10 bases separating them. The table lists this clonotype with a few counts. Its antigen is not identified.

Input material: CD4+ T cells from blood, cultured in vitro. The chain recombines TRBV5-8 with TRBJ1-2, with D unclear. This TCR was recovered from a human donor who had recovered from COVID-19. Here the CDR3 DNA reads TGTGCCAGCAGCTCCCAGGTTACCTATGGCTACACCTTC. Amino acid sequence: CASSSQVTYGYTF.